These T cell receptor beta chains were read from a single sample in a study of T-cell memory formation after mild COVID-19. TCRdb passed the 5' RACE reads through MiXCR, listing each CDR3 protein once. The sample records about 260,000 distinct CDR3 sequences, about a sixth being singletons. Sequencing was carried out using PBMCs or a T cell subset sorted from them (not recorded which). These receptors all come from a man in his late teens or twenties who had mild COVID-19 (a few samples of this study predate the infection). Cell type and time point are not known. Both conserved end residues are trimmed from each CDR3. The order of the fields is J gene, CDR3 length, clone size, V gene, CDR3 protein. Size tells how often a clone was seen (once, few, many) or the class of an expanded clone, and some rows leave it out.

J: TRBJ2-7
length: 11
size: many
V: TRBV6-2/TRBV6-3
CDR3: ASSRTGLSEQY

J: TRBJ2-5
length: 12
size: NA
V: TRBV7-2
CDR3: ASSYNLGQETQY

J: TRBJ2-3
length: 14
size: few
V: TRBV7-3
CDR3: ASSLRQDGPADTQY

J: TRBJ2-3
length: 13
size: few
V: TRBV6-2/TRBV6-3
CDR3: ASSGVPDSTDTQY

J: TRBJ2-3
length: 12
size: NA
V: TRBV4-3
CDR3: ASSPLGPPDTQY

J: TRBJ2-7
length: 10
size: NA
V: TRBV4-1
CDR3: ASSQEGAGQY

J: TRBJ1-1
length: 9
size: NA
V: TRBV2
CDR3: ASTGRTEAF

J: TRBJ2-2
length: 13
size: few
V: TRBV12-3/TRBV12-4
CDR3: ASSSPGGGGGELF

J: TRBJ2-5
length: 11
size: NA
V: TRBV6-2/TRBV6-3
CDR3: ASSWGSWETQY

J: TRBJ2-3
length: 14
size: few
V: TRBV20-1
CDR3: SARDRSSGRTDTQY

J: TRBJ2-7
length: 13
size: many
V: TRBV11-2
CDR3: ASSLGRGATYEQY

J: TRBJ2-5
length: 10
size: few
V: TRBV28
CDR3: ASSQGRGTQY

J: TRBJ1-1
length: 12
size: NA
V: TRBV6-6
CDR3: ASSYTGARPEAF

J: TRBJ2-2
length: 15
size: NA
V: TRBV12-2
CDR3: ASRPGIRTVDTGELF

J: TRBJ2-3
length: 15
size: few
V: TRBV4-2
CDR3: ASSHPLGRGNIDTQY

J: TRBJ2-5
length: 13
size: NA
V: TRBV7-6
CDR3: ASTLGLATQETQY

J: TRBJ2-3
length: 12
size: NA
V: TRBV20-1
CDR3: SARNSGNWDTQY

J: TRBJ2-5
length: 13
size: NA
V: TRBV7-2
CDR3: ASSLAGATRGSQY

J: TRBJ2-1
length: 11
size: few
V: TRBV6-6
CDR3: ASSQQGVNEQF

J: TRBJ2-7
length: 10
size: NA
V: TRBV7-9
CDR3: ASSSISGAQY

J: TRBJ1-3
length: 16
size: NA
V: TRBV12-3/TRBV12-4
CDR3: ASTFPSPGGPSGNTIY

J: TRBJ1-5
length: 11
size: few
V: TRBV6-5
CDR3: ASSYSINQPQH

J: TRBJ1-1
length: 11
size: NA
V: TRBV6-1
CDR3: ASSVQGRTEAF

J: TRBJ2-3
length: 14
size: NA
V: TRBV4-3
CDR3: ASSQGPSGAGDTQY

J: TRBJ1-5
length: 11
size: NA
V: TRBV4-3
CDR3: ASSQYRDQPQH

J: TRBJ1-5
length: 14
size: medium-sized
V: TRBV25-1
CDR3: ASSDRAWDSNQPQH

J: TRBJ2-3
length: 8
size: few
V: TRBV29-1
CDR3: SVALVTQY

J: TRBJ1-1
length: 13
size: NA
V: TRBV4-3
CDR3: ASSQESRSDTEAF

J: TRBJ2-5
length: 14
size: NA
V: TRBV5-1
CDR3: ASSLDIGLAGETQY

J: TRBJ1-2
length: 13
size: few
V: TRBV18
CDR3: ASSPGDTTNSGYT

J: TRBJ1-4
length: 12
size: NA
V: TRBV20-1
CDR3: SARDQRDNEKLF

J: TRBJ1-6
length: 13
size: NA
V: TRBV7-9
CDR3: ASSFSQGHSSPLH

J: TRBJ1-1
length: 10
size: NA
V: TRBV27
CDR3: ASMVVGSEAF

J: TRBJ2-3
length: 11
size: NA
V: TRBV7-2
CDR3: ASSFSPPDTQY

J: TRBJ1-1
length: 13
size: NA
V: TRBV7-2
CDR3: ASSLFQGQDTEAF

J: TRBJ2-5
length: 12
size: once
V: TRBV27
CDR3: ASIPRTTQETQY

J: TRBJ1-5
length: 17
size: NA
V: TRBV9
CDR3: ASSAAGTGAVKSNQPQH

J: TRBJ2-1
length: 11
size: NA
V: TRBV7-2
CDR3: ASSFRRRGEQF

J: TRBJ1-1
length: 11
size: NA
V: TRBV6-5
CDR3: ASSYDGNTEAF

J: TRBJ2-7
length: 10
size: many
V: TRBV29-1
CDR3: SYRQGRYEQY

J: TRBJ1-1
length: 11
size: few
V: TRBV24-1
CDR3: ATPRPPNTEAF

J: TRBJ2-5
length: 13
size: NA
V: TRBV6-5
CDR3: ASSYHEPGEETQY

J: TRBJ2-5
length: 12
size: NA
V: TRBV7-9
CDR3: ASSSAEGGETQY

J: TRBJ1-1
length: 9
size: few
V: TRBV5-5
CDR3: ASSRWTEAF

J: TRBJ2-3
length: 15
size: few
V: TRBV5-1
CDR3: ASSLGGTSGGTDTQY

J: TRBJ2-5
length: 11
size: few
V: TRBV29-1
CDR3: SVGQGSGETQY

J: TRBJ2-1
length: 14
size: NA
V: TRBV12-3/TRBV12-4
CDR3: ASSTGGAGLYNEQF

J: TRBJ1-5
length: 11
size: few
V: TRBV6-5
CDR3: ASSYRGGQPQH

J: TRBJ1-5
length: 13
size: few
V: TRBV4-3
CDR3: ASSQGVFVAQPQH

J: TRBJ1-5
length: 14
size: NA
V: TRBV4-1
CDR3: ASSLAGAGGNQPQH

J: TRBJ2-7
length: 10
size: NA
V: TRBV5-1
CDR3: ASSEFSYEQY

J: TRBJ1-1
length: 11
size: few
V: TRBV12-3/TRBV12-4
CDR3: ASSSYGNTEAF

J: TRBJ2-5
length: 10
size: NA
V: TRBV7-3
CDR3: ASSITGGPQY

J: TRBJ1-1
length: 10
size: NA
V: TRBV7-9
CDR3: ASSRGGAGAF

J: TRBJ2-3
length: 13
size: few
V: TRBV7-8
CDR3: ASSFLDTSTDTQY

J: TRBJ2-5
length: 12
size: NA
V: TRBV6-2/TRBV6-3
CDR3: ASTQTGDQETQY

J: TRBJ2-2
length: 14
size: many
V: TRBV9
CDR3: ASSASGTGDTGELF